The text below deals with one TCR beta chain. In the original processing: Amplification of reference gene primers provided the estimated nucleated cell counts. Using immunoSEQ multiplex PCR, the repertoire was profiled, and TCRdb retains in-frame clones only, with some absent. V, J and clone size are taken as reported in that table, and D and trimming were inferred from the DNA itself. Found here are around 250,000 clones, 75% to 90% of them singletons; the top ten hold 1.5% to 2%. CDR3 length: 15 residues. J gave up 7 bases and V 3 bases, and 9 bases lay outside the gene matches. Germline CDR1 and CDR2: KGHSH and LQKENI. These data originate in a study of blood T cell repertoires in COVID-19. Allocation to cohorts depended on clinical history reported by the participants.

This chain joins TRBV18 and TRBJ2-1, with 7 nucleotides matching TRBD2. The receptor was derived from a woman aged 45-65 years who had recovered from COVID-19. The sequenced material came from PBMCs or T cells enriched from blood (not recorded which). CDR3 in DNA: TGTGCCAGCTCACCGGGGATAGCGGGTGGGAATGAGCAGTTCTTC. Translation gives CASSPGIAGGNEQFF.